The 24 T cell receptor beta chains in this list originate from one sample, sequenced in a study of T cells expressing NK-cell markers. TCRdb re-called the 5' RACE reads and catalogs CDR3 proteins one per entry, DNA excluded. The sample data list 350,000 to 400,000 distinct CDR3 sequences. The sample was blood T cells: a sorted CD56 or NKG2C T cell subset, CD4+ or CD8+ T cells, or bulk PBMC T cells (not recorded which). The receptors derive from a woman aged 45-59 years in good health.

V is TRBV30 and J is TRBJ2-3; TCRdb reports TRBD1, a call that lacks DNA to check it against. Germline CDR1 GTSNPN, CDR2 SVGIG (reference sequence). The CDR3 is made up of 14 amino acids. The CDR3 region is CAWSAGTSADTQYF.

The chain combines TRBV20-1 with TRBJ1-1; TCRdb calls TRBD1, which cannot be checked without DNA. Germline loops: CDR1 DFQATT, CDR2 SNEGSKA (reference sequence). CDR3 length: 11 amino acids. The CDR3 spells CSARTGQWAFF.

The chain employs TRBV12-3 or TRBV12-4 and TRBJ2-5. This CDR3 has 14 residues. The CDR3 protein is CASSLARKKETQYF.

This CDR3 reads CSARAFRSGAKANYNEQFF. The gene calls are TRBV20-1 and TRBJ2-1; lacking DNA, the TRBD2 call made by TCRdb goes unchecked. Germline assignment: CDR1 DFQATT and CDR2 SNEGSKA (reference sequence). The length of the CDR3 is 19 residues.

This chain uses TRBV7-9 with TRBJ2-6; without DNA, the TCRdb call of TRBD2 cannot be checked. The CDR3 runs 15 residues. The germline CDR1 and CDR2 sequences are SEHNR and FQNEAQ (reference sequence). CDR3: CASSPSRTGTNVLTF. Combining the CDR3 with reference TRBV7-9 and TRBJ2-6 gives the whole variable domain DTGVSQNPRHKITKRGQNVTFRCDPISEHNRLYWYRQTLGQGPEFLTYFQNEAQLEKSRLLSDRFSAERPKGSFSTLEIQRTEQGDSAMYLCASSPSRTGTNVLTFGAGSRLTVL.

The rearrangement uses TRBV25-1 and TRBJ2-5; TCRdb's D call, TRBD1, is unchecked because there is no DNA. The CDR3 consists of 13 residues. Per germline, CDR1 MGHDK and CDR2 SYGVNS. The CDR3 spells CASSPRQGRDQYF.

The chain is built from TRBV19 and TRBJ1-6; absent DNA, TCRdb's TRBD1 call cannot be checked. Germline assignment: CDR1 LNHDA and CDR2 SQIVND (reference sequence). The CDR3 totals 14 residues. The CDR3 reads CASRTDRGRSPLHF.

The chain employs TRBV5-1 and TRBJ2-1; TCRdb proposes TRBD2, but this gene call is untestable without DNA. Germline V CDR1 and CDR2: SGHRS, YFSETQ. This CDR3 has 14 residues. CDR3 loop: CASGAAASYNEQFF.

The chain uses TRBV7-2 and TRBJ1-1. This CDR3 region has 13 residues. Germline CDR1 is SGHTA and CDR2 is FQGNSA. CDR3 region: CASSFRQFTEAFF.

The CDR3 here is CASSDFGTRMGETQYF. The chain carries TRBV2 and TRBJ2-5; the D call of TRBD2 rests on TCRdb alone, since no DNA is present to check it. Germline CDR1 and CDR2: SNHLY and FYNNEI. The CDR3 is made up of 16 amino acids. Together with reference TRBV2 and TRBJ2-5, the CDR3 gives the full variable domain: EPEVTQTPSHQVTQMGQEVILRCVPISNHLYFYWYRQILGQKVEFLVSFYNNEISEKSEIFDDQFSVERPDGSNFTLKIRSTKLEDSAMYFCASSDFGTRMGETQYFGPGTRLLVL.

CDR3 in amino acids: CATSDLRHGSYGYTF. The chain links TRBV24-1 to TRBJ1-2. There are 15 residues in the CDR3. Germline V lookup: CDR1 KGHDR, CDR2 SFDVKD.

The chain is built from TRBV4-1 and TRBJ2-2; the TRBD1 assignment by TCRdb is unverifiable without DNA. The germline gives CDR1 MGHRA, CDR2 YSYEKL. The CDR3 covers 13 residues. The chain's CDR3 is CASSQERGRELFF.

The chain is built from TRBV5-1 and TRBJ2-2; the D call of TRBD1 rests on TCRdb alone, since no DNA is present to check it. The CDR3 totals 15 residues. The germline CDR1 and CDR2 sequences are SGHRS and YFSETQ. The CDR3: CASSQDTSVTGELFF.

The chain recombines TRBV12-3 or TRBV12-4 with TRBJ1-5; with no DNA, the TCRdb D assignment of TRBD1 cannot be verified. The CDR3 totals 13 residues. The CDR3 is CASSAGYDQPQHF.

The J gene is TRBJ2-3, the V gene TRBV7-7; without DNA, the TCRdb call of TRBD1 cannot be checked. Looked up from germline, CDR1 is SSHAT and CDR2 is FNYEAQ (reference sequence). The CDR3 is made up of 17 amino acids. The CDR3 region is CASSLGVPGQGADTQYF. The full variable domain, its missing parts supplied by reference TRBV7-7 and TRBJ2-3, is GAGVSQSPRYKVTKRGQDVTLRCDPISSHATLYWYQQALGQGPEFLTYFNYEAQPDKSGLPSDRFSAERPEGSISTLTIQRTEQRDSAMYRCASSLGVPGQGADTQYFGPGTRLTVL.

The chain couples TRBV4-2 to TRBJ2-1; the TCRdb D gene call, TRBD2, has no DNA to confirm it. The germline V gene encodes CDR1 LGHNA and CDR2 YNFKEQ. This CDR3 spans 17 amino acids. CDR3: CASSQVRTRETYNEQFF.

The rearrangement uses TRBV10-2 and TRBJ2-1; TCRdb outputs TRBD2, but without DNA this stays unchecked. Per germline, CDR1 WSHSY and CDR2 SAAADI. The CDR3 contains 16 residues. Here the CDR3 reads CASGGLLAGQGNEQFF.

The rearrangement links TRBV7-2 to TRBJ2-5; TCRdb returns TRBD1, unconfirmable since there is no DNA. CDR1 is SGHTA, CDR2 FQGNSA, per germline. The CDR3 contains 17 residues. CDR3 amino acids: CASSLGPSGTRSETQYF.

The chain couples TRBV3-1 to TRBJ2-1; the TCRdb D gene call, TRBD1, has no DNA to confirm it. This CDR3 region has 13 residues. Germline V gene data show CDR1 as LGHDT and CDR2 as YNNKEL (reference sequence). CDR3 region: CASSQEPRGGQFF.

This sequence joins TRBV12-3 or TRBV12-4 and TRBJ1-1; with no DNA, the TCRdb D assignment of TRBD1 cannot be verified. This CDR3 comprises 15 residues. The CDR3 loop reads CASREQGALNTEAFF.

This chain uses TRBV5-1 with TRBJ2-4; TCRdb proposes TRBD2, but this gene call is untestable without DNA. Germline lookup yields CDR1 SGHRS and CDR2 YFSETQ. CDR3 length: 17 residues. CDR3 sequence: CASSPGLAGGGQNIQYF.

Here the CDR3 reads CASSGQPSGRTTDTQYF. The V call is TRBV5-1, the J call TRBJ2-3; there is no DNA to check the TCRdb D call of TRBD2. The germline V gene encodes CDR1 SGHRS and CDR2 YFSETQ. The length of the CDR3 is 17 residues.

V usage is TRBV10-3 and J usage is TRBJ2-2; the TCRdb call, TRBD1, lacks DNA for checking. In germline, CDR1 is ENHRY, CDR2 SYGVKD. The CDR3 has 15 residues. The CDR3 spells CAISGAGISPGELFF.

The V and J genes are TRBV5-1 and TRBJ2-5. CDR1 and CDR2 from the germline V gene are SGHRS and YFSETQ. The CDR3 contains 14 residues. CDR3 protein: CASSWRPIGETQYF.